This record concerns one TCR beta chain sequence. Antigen specificity is unknown. Clones were sequenced by immunoSEQ multiplex PCR, and TCRdb holds only the in-frame ones, with some missing. The sample lists 110,000 to 150,000 clones; over 75% were seen once. This sample is part of a study of T cell responses to AZD1222 COVID-19 vaccine. Study outcomes and limitations: Donors skewed white British and female; clonal diversity was possibly underestimated.

The CDR3 covers 13 residues. With 3 bases removed from V and 3 bases from J, the gap between germline ends came to 9 bases. Germline values: CDR1 SGHVS, CDR2 FQNEAQ. This chain uses TRBV7-8 with TRBJ2-7; D is unclear. This TCR derives from an adult in good health. The sample in question was peripheral blood, obtained on day 0 of AZD1222 vaccination. CDR3 sequence reads: CASSLGGYYEQYF. The CDR3, as DNA: TGTGCCAGCAGCTTGGGCGGATACTACGAGCAGTACTTC.